The 5 T cell receptor beta chains in this list originate from one sample, sequenced in a study of T cell clonality in common variable immunodeficiency. For these TCRs, the target antigens are not known. Using immunoSEQ multiplex PCR, the repertoire was profiled, and TCRdb retains in-frame clones only, with some absent. The table lists about 15,000 clones, with roughly 4.4% in the top ten. Whole-study results and caveats: Common variable immunodeficiency TCR beta sequences reportedly had fewer deletions and N-nucleotide insertions.

Sequencing was carried out using peripheral blood mononuclear cells. These receptors were collected from a human donor with common variable immunodeficiency.

Note on this clone: The read falls 3 residues short of the CDR3 end, and the missing part is taken from the germline J gene. The chain recombines TRBV29-1 with TRBJ2-3; 8 bases match TRBD1. The trim removed 2 bases at V and 6 bases at J, leaving 4 bases unmatched. CDR3 size: 13 residues. Per the germline V gene, CDR1 is SQVTM and CDR2 is ANQGSEA. The DNA read from the CDR3 is TGCAGCGTTGAAAGGGACAGGCGGGATACG. The encoded protein is CSVERDRRDT. The full-length CDR3 reads as CSVERDRRDTQYF.

As to this clone: The read terminates 3 residues before the CDR3 end, so the remaining end is supplied by the germline J gene. The chain joins TRBV20-1 to TRBJ2-7, with D hard to call. Per the germline V gene, CDR1 is DFQATT and CDR2 is SNEGSKA (reference sequence). The ends were cut back, 3 bases at V and 2 bases at J, with 8 bases in the middle. The CDR3 loop spans 12 amino acids. Partial CDR3 DNA: TGCAGTGCTAGCTTGGCCACCTACGAG. The encoded protein is CSASLATYE. The complete CDR3 sequence is CSASLATYEQYF.

Its frequency marks this clone as medium-sized (0.01 to 0.1%). The CDR3 extends 3 residues past the end of the read, so its final part is completed from the germline J gene. The J gene is TRBJ2-5, the V gene TRBV15, with D unresolved. Germline V gene sequence: CDR1 LNHNV, CDR2 YYDKDF (reference sequence). V was cut by 0 bases and J by 2 bases, with 4 bases left in between. This CDR3 is 13 amino acids long. The CDR3 is CATSREQQETQYF. Partial CDR3 DNA: TGTGCCACCAGCAGAGAACAGCAAGAGACC.

Notes on this clone: The missing CDR3 end, 3 residues past where the read stops, is filled in from the germline J gene. The rearrangement joins TRBV13 to TRBJ2-7; D is perhaps TRBD1 or TRBD2 (5 bases each). This CDR3 spans 13 amino acids. V was pared by 8 bases and J by 1 base, with 12 bases between. Germline CDR1 PRHDT, CDR2 FYEKMQ (reference sequence). The CDR3 spells CASEGRGSYEQYF. The CDR3 bases that were read are TGTGCCAGCGAGGGTAGGGGTTCCTACGAG.

As concerns this clone: From the germline J gene comes the end of the CDR3, since the read stops 3 residues before it. This chain joins TRBV19 and TRBJ2-6; TRBD1 matches 9 bases. Looked up from germline, CDR1 is LNHDA and CDR2 is SQIVND (reference sequence). This CDR3 has 16 amino acids. V lost 5 bases, J lost 2 bases, and 4 bases stayed unmatched. The part of the CDR3 DNA that was read is TGTGCCAGTAGTGTCTGGACAGGGGCTGGGGCCAACGTC. Translating gives CASSVWTGAGANV. The full CDR3 is CASSVWTGAGANVLTF.